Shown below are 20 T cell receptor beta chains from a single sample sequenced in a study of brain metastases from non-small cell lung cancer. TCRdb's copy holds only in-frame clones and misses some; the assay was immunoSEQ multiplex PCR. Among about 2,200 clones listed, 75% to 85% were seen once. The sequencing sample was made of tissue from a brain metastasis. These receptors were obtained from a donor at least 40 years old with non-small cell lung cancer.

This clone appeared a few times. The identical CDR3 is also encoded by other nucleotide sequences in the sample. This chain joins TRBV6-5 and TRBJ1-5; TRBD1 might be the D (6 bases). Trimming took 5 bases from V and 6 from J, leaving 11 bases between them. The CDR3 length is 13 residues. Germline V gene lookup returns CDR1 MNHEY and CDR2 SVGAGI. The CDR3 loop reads CASSQKGGQPQHF. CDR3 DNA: TGTGCCAGCAGTCAGAAGGGGGGTCAGCCCCAGCATTTT.

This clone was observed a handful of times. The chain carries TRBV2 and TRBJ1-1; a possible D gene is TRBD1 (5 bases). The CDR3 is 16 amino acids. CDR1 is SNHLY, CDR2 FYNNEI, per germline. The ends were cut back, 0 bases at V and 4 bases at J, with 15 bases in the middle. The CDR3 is CASSEAHRGEGTEAFF. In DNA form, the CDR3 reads TGTGCCAGCAGTGAAGCCCATAGGGGCGAGGGCACTGAAGCTTTCTTT.

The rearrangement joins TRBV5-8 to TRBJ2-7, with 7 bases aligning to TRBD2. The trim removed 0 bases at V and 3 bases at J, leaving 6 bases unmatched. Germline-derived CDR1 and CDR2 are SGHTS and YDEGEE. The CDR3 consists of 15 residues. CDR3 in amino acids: CASSLEGASGYEQYF. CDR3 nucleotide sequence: TGTGCCAGCAGCTTGGAAGGGGCTAGCGGCTACGAGCAGTACTTC.

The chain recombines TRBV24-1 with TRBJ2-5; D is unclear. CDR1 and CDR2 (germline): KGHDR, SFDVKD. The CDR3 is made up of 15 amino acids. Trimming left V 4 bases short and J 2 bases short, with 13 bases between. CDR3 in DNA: TGTGCCACCAGTGAACGCTCCTTTGGTCAAGAGACCCAGTACTTC. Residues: CATSERSFGQETQYF.

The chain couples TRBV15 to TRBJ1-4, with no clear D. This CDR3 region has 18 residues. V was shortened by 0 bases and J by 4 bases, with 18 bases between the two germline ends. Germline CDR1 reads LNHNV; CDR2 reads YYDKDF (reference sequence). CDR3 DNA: TGTGCCACCAGCAGAGATCTCGGCAGTAGAACGCTTAATGAAAAACTGTTTTTT. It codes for CATSRDLGSRTLNEKLFF.

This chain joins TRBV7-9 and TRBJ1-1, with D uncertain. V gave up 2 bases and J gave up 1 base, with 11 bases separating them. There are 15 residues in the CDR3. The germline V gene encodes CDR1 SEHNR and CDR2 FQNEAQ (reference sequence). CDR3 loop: CASSLKGEPNTEAFF. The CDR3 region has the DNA TGTGCCAGCAGCTTAAAGGGAGAGCCGAACACTGAAGCTTTCTTT.

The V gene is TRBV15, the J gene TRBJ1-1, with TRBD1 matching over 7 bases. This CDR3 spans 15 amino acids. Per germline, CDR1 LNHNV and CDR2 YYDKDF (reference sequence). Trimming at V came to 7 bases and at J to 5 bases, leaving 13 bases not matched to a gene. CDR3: CATTRRGPQGTEAFF. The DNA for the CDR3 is TGTGCCACCACCCGGAGGGGGCCCCAAGGAACTGAAGCTTTCTTT.

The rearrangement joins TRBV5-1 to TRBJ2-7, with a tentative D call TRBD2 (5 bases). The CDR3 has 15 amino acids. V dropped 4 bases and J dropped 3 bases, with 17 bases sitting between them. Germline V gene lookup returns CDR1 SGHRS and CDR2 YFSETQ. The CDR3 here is CASSRGLGLNYEQYF. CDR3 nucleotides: TGCGCCAGCAGCAGAGGTTTAGGACTCAACTACGAGCAGTACTTC.

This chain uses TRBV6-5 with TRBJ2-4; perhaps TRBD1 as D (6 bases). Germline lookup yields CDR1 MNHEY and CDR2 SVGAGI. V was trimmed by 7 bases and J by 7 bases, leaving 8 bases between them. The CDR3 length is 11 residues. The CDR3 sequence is CASNQGNIQYF. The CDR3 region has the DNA TGTGCCAGCAACCAGGGGAACATTCAGTACTTC.

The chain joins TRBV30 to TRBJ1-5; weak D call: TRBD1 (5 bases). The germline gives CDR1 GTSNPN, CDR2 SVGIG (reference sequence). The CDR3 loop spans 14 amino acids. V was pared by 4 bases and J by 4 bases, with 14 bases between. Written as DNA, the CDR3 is TGTGCCTGGACGGACCCCGGGGGGAATCAGCCCCAGCATTTT. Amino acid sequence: CAWTDPGGNQPQHF.

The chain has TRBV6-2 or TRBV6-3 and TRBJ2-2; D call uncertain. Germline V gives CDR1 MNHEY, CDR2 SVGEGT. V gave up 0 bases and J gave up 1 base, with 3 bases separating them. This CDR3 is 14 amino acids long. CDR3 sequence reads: CASSYSENTGELFF. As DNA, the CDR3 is TGTGCCAGCAGTTACTCAGAGAACACCGGGGAGCTGTTTTTT.

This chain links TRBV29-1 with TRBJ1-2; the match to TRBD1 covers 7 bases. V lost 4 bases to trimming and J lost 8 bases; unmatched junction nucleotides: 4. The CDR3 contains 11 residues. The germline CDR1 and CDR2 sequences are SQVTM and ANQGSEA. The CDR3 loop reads CSVGQGGGYTF. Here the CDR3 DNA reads TGCAGCGTTGGGCAGGGGGGAGGCTACACCTTC.

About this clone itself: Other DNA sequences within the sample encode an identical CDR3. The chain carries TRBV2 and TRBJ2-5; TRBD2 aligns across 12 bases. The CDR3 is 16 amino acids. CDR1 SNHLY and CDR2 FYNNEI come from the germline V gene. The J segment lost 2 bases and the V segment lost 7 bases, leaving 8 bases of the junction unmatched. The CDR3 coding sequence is TGTGCCAGCAAAGAGGGACTAGCGGGCCAACAAGAGACCCAGTACTTC. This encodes CASKEGLAGQQETQYF.

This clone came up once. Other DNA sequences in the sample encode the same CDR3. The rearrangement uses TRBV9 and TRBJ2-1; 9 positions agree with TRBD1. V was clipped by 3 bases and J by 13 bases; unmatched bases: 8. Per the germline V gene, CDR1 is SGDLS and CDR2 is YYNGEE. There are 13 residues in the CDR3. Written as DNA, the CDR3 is TGTGCCAGCAGCGAGACAGGGGGGCGCCACCAGTTCTTC. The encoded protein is CASSETGGRHQFF. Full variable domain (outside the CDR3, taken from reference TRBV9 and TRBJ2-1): DSGVTQTPKHLITATGQRVTLRCSPRSGDLSVYWYQQSLDQGLQFLIQYYNGEERAKGNILERFSAQQFPDLHSELNLSSLELGDSALYFCASSETGGRHQFFGPGTRLTVL.

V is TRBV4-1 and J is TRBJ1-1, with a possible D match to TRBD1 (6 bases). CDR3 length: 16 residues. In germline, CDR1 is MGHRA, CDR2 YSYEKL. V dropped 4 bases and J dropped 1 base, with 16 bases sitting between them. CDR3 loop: CASSRLFGQSNTEAFF. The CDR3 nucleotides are TGCGCCAGCAGCCGATTATTCGGACAGTCGAACACTGAAGCTTTCTTT.

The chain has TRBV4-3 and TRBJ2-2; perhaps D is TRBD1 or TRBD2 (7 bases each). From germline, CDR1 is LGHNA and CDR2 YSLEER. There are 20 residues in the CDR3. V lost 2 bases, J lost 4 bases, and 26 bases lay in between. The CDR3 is CASSQIPPGGWGGLTGELFF. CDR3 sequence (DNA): TGCGCCAGCAGCCAAATCCCCCCAGGGGGATGGGGGGGCCTCACCGGGGAGCTGTTTTTT.

The CDR3 bases are TGTGCCAGCAGCTTGGGGGTCTCCGGGGGCACTGAAGCTTTCTTT. Translated: CASSLGVSGGTEAFF. The genes are TRBV5-5 and TRBJ1-1, with a possible D match to TRBD1 (5 bases). Trimming took 0 bases from V and 4 from J, leaving 13 bases between them. This CDR3 contains 15 residues. The germline gives CDR1 SGHKS, CDR2 YYEKEE (reference sequence).

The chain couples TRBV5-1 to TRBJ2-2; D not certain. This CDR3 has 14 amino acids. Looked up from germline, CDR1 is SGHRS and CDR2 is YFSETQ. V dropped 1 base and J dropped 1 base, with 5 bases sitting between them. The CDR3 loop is CASSLNGNTGELFF. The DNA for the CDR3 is TGCGCCAGCAGCTTGAATGGGAACACCGGGGAGCTGTTTTTT.

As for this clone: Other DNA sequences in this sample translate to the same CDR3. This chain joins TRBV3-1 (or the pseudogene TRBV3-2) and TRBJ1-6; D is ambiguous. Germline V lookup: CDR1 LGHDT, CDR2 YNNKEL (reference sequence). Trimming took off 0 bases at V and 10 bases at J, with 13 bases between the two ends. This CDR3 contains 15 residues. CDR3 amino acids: CASSQETGVGSPLHF. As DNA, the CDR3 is TGTGCCAGCAGCCAAGAGACGGGAGTTGGCTCACCCCTCCACTTT.

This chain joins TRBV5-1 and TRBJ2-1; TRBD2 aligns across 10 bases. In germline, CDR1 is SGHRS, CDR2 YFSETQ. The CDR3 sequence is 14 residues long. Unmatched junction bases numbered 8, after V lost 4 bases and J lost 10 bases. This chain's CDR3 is CASSDLAGAAEQFF. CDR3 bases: TGCGCCAGCAGCGACCTAGCGGGGGCGGCGGAGCAGTTCTTC.